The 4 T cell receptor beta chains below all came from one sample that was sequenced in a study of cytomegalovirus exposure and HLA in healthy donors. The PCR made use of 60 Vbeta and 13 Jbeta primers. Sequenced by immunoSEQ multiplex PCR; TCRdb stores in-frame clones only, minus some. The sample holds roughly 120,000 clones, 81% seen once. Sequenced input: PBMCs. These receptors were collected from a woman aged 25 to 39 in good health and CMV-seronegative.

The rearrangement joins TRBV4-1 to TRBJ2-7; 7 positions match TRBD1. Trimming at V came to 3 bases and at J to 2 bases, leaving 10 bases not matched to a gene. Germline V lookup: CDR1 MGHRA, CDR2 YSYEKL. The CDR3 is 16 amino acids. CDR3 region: CASSQALGQGAYEQYF. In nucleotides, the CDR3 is TGCGCCAGCAGCCAGGCCCTCGGGCAGGGGGCCTACGAGCAGTACTTC.

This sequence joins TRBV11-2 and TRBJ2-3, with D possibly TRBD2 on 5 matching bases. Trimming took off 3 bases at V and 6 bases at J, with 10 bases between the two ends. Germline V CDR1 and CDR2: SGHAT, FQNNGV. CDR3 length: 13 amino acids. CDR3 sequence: CASSFFEGDTQYF. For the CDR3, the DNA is TGTGCCAGCAGCTTTTTCGAGGGCGATACGCAGTATTTT.

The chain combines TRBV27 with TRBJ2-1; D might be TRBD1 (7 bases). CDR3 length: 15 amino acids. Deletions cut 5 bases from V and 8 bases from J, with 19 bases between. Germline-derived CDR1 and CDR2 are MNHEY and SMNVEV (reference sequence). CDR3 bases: TGTGCCAGCAGTACAAGACAGGGAGGTAGTGATGAGCAGTTCTTC. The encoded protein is CASSTRQGGSDEQFF.

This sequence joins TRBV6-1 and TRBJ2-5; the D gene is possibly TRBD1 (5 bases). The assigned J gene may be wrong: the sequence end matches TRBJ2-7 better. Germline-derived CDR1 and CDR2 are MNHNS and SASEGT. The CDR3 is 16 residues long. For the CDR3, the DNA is TGTGCCAGCAGTGACCAACTCGACAGAAGCTCCTACGAGCAGTACTTC. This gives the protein CASSDQLDRSSYEQYF.